This TCR beta chain was observed in a study of blood T cell repertoires in COVID-19 (dated by TCRdb to the early 2020s). Describing the broader study: Samples covering the acute and convalescent phases of COVID-19 were provided by collaborators in the United States, Italy and Spain. The material from the prospective study consisted of cDNA or gDNA derived from T cells, B-cell-depleted T cells, or PBMCs. Deeply sampled blood TCRbeta repertoires from subjects exposed to, actively infected with, or recovered from COVID-19 were included in the dataset. The repertoires were released in a freely available public database intended as a resource for research on the immune response to SARS-CoV-2. Samples were obtained from the ongoing ImmuneRACE study (first 160 participants) and from 1,254 subjects provided by 6 global collaborators. Sample metadata almost always included a de-identified subject ID, COVID-19 status, age in years and sex. HLA class I and class II types, where available, came from metadata supplied by the sample provider rather than from assay-based typing.

One collaborating source in Seattle enrolled patients while the patients were actively infected and followed the patients over time throughout the course of disease. Collaborating institutions collected whole blood in K2EDTA tubes following their own protocols. Collaborator samples were shipped for TCRbeta analysis as frozen whole blood, isolated PBMCs, or DNA extracted from either sample type. TCRbeta CDR3 regions were amplified from genomic DNA using the immunoSEQ Assay, a bias-controlled multiplex PCR. The paper's processing steps were these. Within the assay, amplification of reference gene primers was used to estimate how many nucleated cells each sample contained. Sequence reads were collapsed and filtered to measure the absolute abundance of every unique TCRbeta CDR3 rearrangement. Productive Simpson clonality was computed per sample as the square root of Simpson's diversity index over productive rearrangements. The table was pulled from immuneACCESS by TCRdb, which kept in-frame rearrangements only. Such tables lose some clones; where checked, under half of the loss comes from unresolved V genes, and the rest has no known cause. V, J and clone size are taken as reported in that table, and D and trimming were inferred from the DNA itself. The sample data list around 360,000 clones, and more than 75% of these were observed just once. Of the sample, 10% is held by the ten largest clones.

The research as a whole found: The amount of clinical and demographic metadata varied by source and participant and was provided uncurated.

In the case of this clone: This clone's antigen is unknown. No base quality information exists; no much larger clone differs at one position.

Its CDR3 holds 12 amino acids, cysteine through phenylalanine. Here the CDR3 DNA is all that survives: 36 bases in frame from base 1. V lost 4 bases and J lost 10 bases; the stretch between them is 11 bases long. The sequenced sample was peripheral blood. The TCR comes from a woman in her thirties with COVID-19, enrolled during active disease. The chain is assembled from TRBV12-3 or TRBV12-4 and TRBJ2-1; TRBD1 is a weak D gene call, 6 bases matching. The CDR3 region has the sequence CASSSTGNEQFF. In nucleotides, the sequence is TGTGCCAGCAGTTCCACAGGGAACGAGCAGTTCTTC.